Below are 7 T cell receptor beta chains sequenced from a single sample in a study of cytomegalovirus exposure and HLA in healthy donors. The PCR had 60 Vbeta and 13 Jbeta primers. Generated by immunoSEQ multiplex PCR, the TCRdb table keeps only in-frame clones and is missing some. The table has 180,000 or so clones, roughly 79% seen once. Sequencing input: PBMCs. The receptors were sampled from a man aged 35 to 55 in good health and CMV-seropositive.

V gene TRBV7-9 combines with J gene TRBJ2-7; maybe TRBD2 (6 bases). This CDR3 contains 14 residues. Germline V gene sequence: CDR1 SEHNR, CDR2 FQNEAQ (reference sequence). Trimming took off 8 bases at V and 0 bases at J, with 14 bases between the two ends. In DNA, the CDR3 is TGTGCCAGCCAGCTTGGCGGGAACTCCTACGAGCAGTACTTC. It translates to CASQLGGNSYEQYF. The entire variable domain, with the rest obtained from reference TRBV7-9 and TRBJ2-7, is as follows: DTGVSQNPRHKITKRGQNVTFRCDPISEHNRLYWYRQTLGQGPEFLTYFQNEAQLEKSRLLSDRFSAERPKGSFSTLEIQRTEQGDSAMYLCASQLGGNSYEQYFGPGTRLTVT.

The CDR3 DNA reads TGTGCCACCAGCAGAGATCCGGGTTCACCCCTCCACTTT. Its translation: CATSRDPGSPLHF. The chain links TRBV15 to TRBJ1-6; D uncertain. CDR1 and CDR2 from the germline V gene are LNHNV and YYDKDF (reference sequence). The V and J ends lost 0 bases and 9 bases respectively, with 6 bases between them. CDR3 length equals 13 residues.

The chain couples TRBV9 to TRBJ2-2; 7 nucleotides agree with TRBD1. Germline loops: CDR1 SGDLS, CDR2 YYNGEE. This CDR3 has 14 residues. V was clipped by 7 bases and J by 1 base; unmatched bases: 4. CDR3 DNA: TGTGCCAGCGAAGACAGGGTGAACACCGGGGAGCTGTTTTTT. Translating it yields CASEDRVNTGELFF.

This chain connects TRBV5-5 to TRBJ2-4, with D unresolved. The length of the CDR3 is 15 residues. Germline V gene sequence: CDR1 SGHKS, CDR2 YYEKEE (reference sequence). Deletions cut 0 bases from V and 3 bases from J, with 10 bases between. The CDR3 region has the DNA TGTGCCAGCAGCTTGGCGGTACCGGTCAAAAACATTCAGTACTTC. Encoded protein: CASSLAVPVKNIQYF.

In the case of this clone: Germline is not matched at one junction end, which may reflect a read error. The rearrangement joins TRBV7-9 to TRBJ1-2, with a tentative D call TRBD1 (5 bases). In germline, CDR1 is SEHNR, CDR2 FQNEAQ (reference sequence). This CDR3 comprises 17 residues. CDR3 DNA sequence: TGTTCCAGCAGCTTTCCTCCCCTACAGGTAGTCGGCTATGGCTACACCTTC. Its protein product is CSSSFPPLQVVGYGYTF.

The chain employs TRBV28 and TRBJ2-1; D is unclear. Germline loops: CDR1 MDHEN, CDR2 SYDVKM. This CDR3 spans 14 amino acids. V was pared by 4 bases and J by 6 bases, with 13 bases between. The CDR3 loop reads CASSSRPPGNEQFF. The CDR3 region has the DNA TGTGCCAGCAGTTCGCGGCCCCCTGGCAATGAGCAGTTCTTC.

In DNA form, the CDR3 reads TGCGCCAGCACTCATAAACAGTTCGGGACACCCTCCTACGAGCAGTACTTC. Protein product: CASTHKQFGTPSYEQYF. The chain carries TRBV5-1 and TRBJ2-7; possibly TRBD1 for D (6 bases). The CDR3 has 17 amino acids. Between the trimmed V and J ends, which lost 6 bases and 0 bases, there was a span of 22 bases. CDR1 is SGHRS, CDR2 YFSETQ, per germline.